This TCR beta chain was identified in a study of high-grade serous ovarian cancer treatment subgroups (dated by TCRdb to 2020 to 2023). About the study as a whole: On average, each sample produced more than 14,000 sequencing reads and about 7,600 unique TCR beta rearrangements. The study profiled TCR beta repertoires in high-grade serous ovarian cancer patients grouped by complete gross resection or neoadjuvant chemotherapy response under a laparoscopic triage algorithm. The cohort comprised roughly 30 patients: 10 with no residual disease after primary surgery (R0), 10 excellent NACT responders, and 10 poor NACT responders. In total there were 85 to 95 samples, since every patient provided one primary tumor sample and two metastatic tumor samples. Overall results and qualifications from the work: TCR clonal relatedness showed a positive correlation with neoantigen level and a trend toward positive correlation with copy number variation and mutation load from whole-genome sequencing. Because bulk tumor TCR sequencing provided no spatial information, insight into HGSC tumor complexity and diversity was limited. Tumors from the same patient had repertoire similarity ranging from 0.11 to 0.79, while tumors from different patients showed almost no similarity. TCR repertoire analyses were focused on CDR3, and CDR1 and CDR2 were not analyzed.

Tumor samples were obtained before definitive surgery or chemotherapy. The MD Anderson Biospecimen Extraction Resource handled genomic DNA extraction, while the MD Anderson Cancer Genomics Laboratory carried out the TCR sequencing. High-throughput TCR profiling via ImmunoSEQ was performed on the 75 to 90 tumor samples. Per the source publication's procedure: Repertoire diversity metrics included richness (unique productive sequences), clonality, evenness and relatedness; Bhattacharyya coefficient assessed similarity between samples. A sensitivity analysis that removed TCRs with fewer than two reads produced consistent conclusions. In TCRdb, the immuneACCESS table is reduced to in-frame sequences with V and J assigned. These tables do not hold every clone; where another copy was compared, an unresolved V gene accounts for under half, and the others remain unexplained. V, J and clone size derive from that table, while D and trimming were established from the DNA sequence. For this sample there are tens of thousands of clones; 80% to 90% appear just once. Of the sample, under 2.5% is held by the ten largest clones.

This clone was recorded once. Which antigen it targets is not known. It has no much larger one-base neighbor in the sample; base qualities were not kept. CDR1 and CDR2 are read off the germline V gene as MDHEN and SYDVKM. Trimming accounts for 6 bases at V and 6 bases at J, while the number of junction bases matched to no gene is 6. From its cysteine to its phenylalanine, the CDR3 spans 14 amino acids. CDR3 DNA only is kept here, 42 bases in frame from base 1. Recombination connected TRBV28 to TRBJ2-7, with TRBD2 identical over 12 junction bases. The sequencing input was tumor tissue. This TCR derives from a human donor with high-grade serous ovarian cancer. DNA sequence: TGTGCCAGCAGGGCCCAGGGACTAGCGGGCGAGCAGTACTTC. It translates to CASRAQGLAGEQYF.